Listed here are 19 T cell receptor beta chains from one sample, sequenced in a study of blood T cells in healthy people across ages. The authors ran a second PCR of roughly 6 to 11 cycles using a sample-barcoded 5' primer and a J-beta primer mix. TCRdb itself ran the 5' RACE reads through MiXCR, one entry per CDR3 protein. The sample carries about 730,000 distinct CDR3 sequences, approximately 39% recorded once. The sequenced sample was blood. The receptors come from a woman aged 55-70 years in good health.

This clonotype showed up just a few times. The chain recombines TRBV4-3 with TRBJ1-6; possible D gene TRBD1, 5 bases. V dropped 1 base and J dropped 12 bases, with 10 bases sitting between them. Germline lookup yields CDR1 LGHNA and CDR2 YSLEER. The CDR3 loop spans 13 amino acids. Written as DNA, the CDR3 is TGCGCCAGCAGCCAAGGGACACCTGGACCCCTCCACTTT. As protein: CASSQGTPGPLHF.

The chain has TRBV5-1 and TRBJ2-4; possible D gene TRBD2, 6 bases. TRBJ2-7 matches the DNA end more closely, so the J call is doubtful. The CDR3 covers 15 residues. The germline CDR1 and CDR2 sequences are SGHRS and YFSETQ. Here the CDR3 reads CASSAGGPRAHEQYF. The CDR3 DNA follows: TGCGCCAGCAGCGCCGGGGGTCCTAGGGCCCACGAGCAGTACTTC.

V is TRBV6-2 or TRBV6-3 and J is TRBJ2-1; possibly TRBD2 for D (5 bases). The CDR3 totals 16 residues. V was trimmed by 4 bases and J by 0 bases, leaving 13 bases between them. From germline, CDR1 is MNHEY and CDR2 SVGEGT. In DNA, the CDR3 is TGTGCCAGCAGTTCGTCGGAGGCTTACTCCTACAATGAGCAGTTCTTC. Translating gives CASSSSEAYSYNEQFF.

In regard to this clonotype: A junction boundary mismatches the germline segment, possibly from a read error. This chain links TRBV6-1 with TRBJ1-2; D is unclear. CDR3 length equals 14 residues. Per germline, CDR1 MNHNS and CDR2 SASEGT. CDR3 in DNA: TGTACCAGCAGTGAATCTACAGTGAACTATGGCTACACCTTC. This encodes CTSSESTVNYGYTF.

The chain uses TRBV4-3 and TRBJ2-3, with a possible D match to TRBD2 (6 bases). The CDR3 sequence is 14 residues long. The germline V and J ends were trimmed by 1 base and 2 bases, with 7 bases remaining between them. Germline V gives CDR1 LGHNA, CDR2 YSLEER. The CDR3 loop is CASSQGRDTDTQYF. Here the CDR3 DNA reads TGCGCCAGCAGCCAAGGGCGGGACACAGATACGCAGTATTTT.

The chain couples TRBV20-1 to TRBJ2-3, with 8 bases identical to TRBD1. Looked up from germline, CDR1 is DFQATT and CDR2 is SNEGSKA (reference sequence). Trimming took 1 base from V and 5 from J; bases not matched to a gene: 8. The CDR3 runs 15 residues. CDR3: CSARGTRGRGDTQYF. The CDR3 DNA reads TGCAGTGCTAGAGGGACCAGGGGGCGAGGAGATACGCAGTATTTT.

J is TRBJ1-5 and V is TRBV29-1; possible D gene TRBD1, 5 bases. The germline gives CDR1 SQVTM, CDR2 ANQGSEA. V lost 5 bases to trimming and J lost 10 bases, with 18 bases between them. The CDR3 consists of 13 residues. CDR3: CSVPGPPGVPQHF. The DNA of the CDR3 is TGCAGCGTTCCGGGACCCCCTGGGGTTCCCCAGCATTTT.

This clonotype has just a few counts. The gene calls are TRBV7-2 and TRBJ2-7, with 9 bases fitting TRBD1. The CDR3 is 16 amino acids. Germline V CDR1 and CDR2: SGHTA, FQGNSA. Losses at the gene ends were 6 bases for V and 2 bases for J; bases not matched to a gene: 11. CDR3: CASRPTTGGYTYEQYF. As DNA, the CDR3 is TGTGCCAGCAGGCCAACCACAGGGGGCTACACCTACGAGCAGTACTTC. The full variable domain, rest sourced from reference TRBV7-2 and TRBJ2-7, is GAGVSQSPSNKVTEKGKDVELRCDPISGHTALYWYRQSLGQGLEFLIYFQGNSAPDKSGLPSDRFSAERTGGSVSTLTIQRTQQEDSAVYLCASRPTTGGYTYEQYFGPGTRLTVT.

CDR3 in amino acids: CSATGLDTNEQFF. The CDR3 region has the DNA TGCAGTGCTACGGGACTAGATACAAATGAGCAGTTCTTC. The gene calls are TRBV20-1 and TRBJ2-1, with 8 nucleotides matching TRBD2. The CDR3 is 13 residues long. Germline lookup yields CDR1 DFQATT and CDR2 SNEGSKA (reference sequence). The junction had 6 bases not matched to a gene; V was cut back by 4 bases and J by 7 bases.

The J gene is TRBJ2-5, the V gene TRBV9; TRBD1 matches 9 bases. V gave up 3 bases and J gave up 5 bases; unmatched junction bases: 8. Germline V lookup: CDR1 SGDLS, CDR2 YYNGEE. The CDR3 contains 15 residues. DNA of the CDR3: TGTGCCAGCAGCGAATCGACAGGGGGAGGGGAGACCCAGTACTTC. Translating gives CASSESTGGGETQYF.

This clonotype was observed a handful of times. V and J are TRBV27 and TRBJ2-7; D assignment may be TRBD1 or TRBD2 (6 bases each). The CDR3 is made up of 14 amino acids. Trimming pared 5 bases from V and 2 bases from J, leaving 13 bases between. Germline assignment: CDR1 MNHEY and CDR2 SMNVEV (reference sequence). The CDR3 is CASSRTAGTYEQYF. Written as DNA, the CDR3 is TGTGCCAGCAGTCGGACAGCGGGTACCTACGAGCAGTACTTC.

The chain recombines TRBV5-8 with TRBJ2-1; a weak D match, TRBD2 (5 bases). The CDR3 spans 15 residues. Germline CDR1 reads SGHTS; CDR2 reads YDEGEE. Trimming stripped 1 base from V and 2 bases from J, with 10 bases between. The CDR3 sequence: CASSLWGVPYNEQFF. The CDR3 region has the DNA TGTGCCAGCAGCTTGTGGGGAGTTCCCTACAATGAGCAGTTCTTC.

The CDR3 protein is CASSRGTAADTQYF. The DNA of the CDR3 is TGTGCCAGCAGCCGAGGGACAGCCGCAGATACGCAGTATTTT. The chain is built from TRBV5-5 and TRBJ2-3, with 7 nucleotides matching TRBD1. Germline V lookup: CDR1 SGHKS, CDR2 YYEKEE (reference sequence). The CDR3 extends over 14 amino acids. V gave up 4 bases and J gave up 4 bases; unmatched junction bases: 6.

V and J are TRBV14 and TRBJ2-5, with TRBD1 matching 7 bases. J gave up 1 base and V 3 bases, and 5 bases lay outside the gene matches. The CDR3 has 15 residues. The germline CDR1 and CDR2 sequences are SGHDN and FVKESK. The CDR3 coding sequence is TGTGCCAGCAGCCATGGGGGACAGTCCCAAGAGACCCAGTACTTC. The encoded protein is CASSHGGQSQETQYF.

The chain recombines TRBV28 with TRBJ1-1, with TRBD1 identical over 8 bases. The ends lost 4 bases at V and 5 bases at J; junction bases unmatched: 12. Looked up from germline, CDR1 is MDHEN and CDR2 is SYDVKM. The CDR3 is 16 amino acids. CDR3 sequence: CASSSPAPRGRTEAFF. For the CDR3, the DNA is TGTGCCAGCAGTTCCCCCGCGCCCAGGGGGCGTACTGAAGCTTTCTTT.

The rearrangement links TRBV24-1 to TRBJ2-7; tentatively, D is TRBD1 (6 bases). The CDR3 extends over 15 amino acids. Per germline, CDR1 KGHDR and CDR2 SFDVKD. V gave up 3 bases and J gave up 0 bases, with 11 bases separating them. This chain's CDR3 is CATSDPRDNSYEQYF. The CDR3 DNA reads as TGTGCCACCAGTGATCCCAGGGACAACTCCTACGAGCAGTACTTC.

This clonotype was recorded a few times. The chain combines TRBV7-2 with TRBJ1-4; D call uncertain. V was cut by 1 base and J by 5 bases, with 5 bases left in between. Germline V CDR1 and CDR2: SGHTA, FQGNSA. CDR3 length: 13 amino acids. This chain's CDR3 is CASSLGLNEKLFF. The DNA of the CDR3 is TGTGCCAGCAGCTTAGGATTAAATGAAAAACTGTTTTTT.

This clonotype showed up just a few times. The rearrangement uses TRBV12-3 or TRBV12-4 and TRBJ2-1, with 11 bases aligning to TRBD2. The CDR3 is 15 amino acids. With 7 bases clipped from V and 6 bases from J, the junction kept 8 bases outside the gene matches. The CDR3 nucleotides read TGTGCCAGCAATCCACTAGCGGGAGTATTCAATGAGCAGTTCTTC. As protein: CASNPLAGVFNEQFF.

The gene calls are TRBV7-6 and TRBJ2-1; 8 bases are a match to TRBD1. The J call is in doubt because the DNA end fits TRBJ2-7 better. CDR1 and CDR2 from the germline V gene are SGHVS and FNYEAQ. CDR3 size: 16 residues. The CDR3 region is CASSLTRGREDNEQYF. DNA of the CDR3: TGTGCCAGCAGCTTAACCAGGGGGCGTGAGGACAATGAGCAGTACTTC.